The 22 T cell receptor beta chains below were found in one sample sequenced in a study of blood T cells in healthy people across ages. The second PCR ran about 6 to 12 cycles with a sample-barcoded 5' primer and J-beta primers. One entry per CDR3 protein results from TCRdb running MiXCR on the 5' RACE reads. Among under 1,000,000 distinct CDR3 sequences, 35% to 40% were seen once, and the ten largest hold around 13%. Sequenced sample: blood. The receptors were sampled from a man aged 18-30 years in good health.

This clonotype occurred a few times. The chain recombines TRBV13 with TRBJ1-4, with no clear D. This CDR3 comprises 14 residues. V was shortened by 0 bases and J by 8 bases, with 10 bases between the two germline ends. The V gene's germline CDR1 is PRHDT and CDR2 FYEKMQ (reference sequence). CDR3 nucleotides: TGTGCCAGCAGCTTAGGTCCCCGAGGAGAAAAACTGTTTTTT. As protein: CASSLGPRGEKLFF.

The J gene is TRBJ1-2, the V gene TRBV29-1, with 12 bases that match TRBD1. Germline loops: CDR1 SQVTM, CDR2 ANQGSEA. This CDR3 has 14 amino acids. The V and J ends lost 2 bases and 9 bases, in that order; junction bases with no gene match: 7. CDR3 protein: CSVEKGTGGPSYTF. The CDR3, as DNA: TGCAGCGTTGAAAAGGGGACAGGGGGCCCAAGCTACACCTTC.

This clonotype has at least ten counts. The CDR3: CASSNRVWWNEQFF. The CDR3, as DNA: TGTGCCAGCAGTAACAGGGTATGGTGGAATGAGCAGTTCTTC. The chain combines TRBV12-3 or TRBV12-4 with TRBJ2-1; tentatively, D is TRBD1 (6 bases). The CDR3 has 14 residues. Trimming took off 5 bases at V and 7 bases at J, with 15 bases between the two ends.

In regard to this clonotype: A read error may produce the germline difference seen at one junction end. The chain employs TRBV12-3 or TRBV12-4 and TRBJ2-5, with D possibly being TRBD2 (6 bases). The length of the CDR3 is 14 residues. For the CDR3, the DNA is TGTGCCTGCAGTGTTCGACTAGACCAAGAGACCCAGTACTTC. Protein: CACSVRLDQETQYF.

This clonotype was recorded a few times. This chain's CDR3 is CAISDPLFGTHSQYF. The CDR3 DNA reads as TGTGCCATCAGTGACCCTCTCTTTGGGACCCACTCTCAGTACTTC. The V call is TRBV10-3, the J call TRBJ2-5; the D gene could be TRBD1 or TRBD2 (5 bases each). Trimming cost V 3 bases and J 11 bases, with 22 bases left between them. The CDR3 is 15 residues long. Germline V lookup: CDR1 ENHRY, CDR2 SYGVKD.

The chain uses TRBV12-3 or TRBV12-4 and TRBJ1-2; 7 bases are a match to TRBD1. The V gene end was trimmed by 6 bases and the J gene end by 8 bases; junction bases not matched to a gene: 18. The CDR3 consists of 16 residues. This CDR3 is CASSPQGGRGLWGYTF. The CDR3 DNA sequence: TGTGCCAGCAGCCCCCAAGGGGGAAGGGGGCTCTGGGGCTACACCTTC.

The chain uses TRBV28 and TRBJ2-3; no clear D gene. V gave up 8 bases and J gave up 3 bases, with 12 bases separating them. The germline V gene encodes CDR1 MDHEN and CDR2 SYDVKM. CDR3 length equals 13 residues. The CDR3 nucleotides are TGTGCCAGCCGTAATCCCGGTACAGATACGCAGTATTTT. Encoded protein: CASRNPGTDTQYF.

The J gene is TRBJ2-1, the V gene TRBV20-1; TRBD2 is a possible D gene (7 bases). Germline lookup yields CDR1 DFQATT and CDR2 SNEGSKA (reference sequence). The CDR3 has 12 amino acids. The CDR3 loop reads CKGGPSYNEQFF. In nucleotides, the CDR3 is TGCAAGGGGGGGCCGTCCTACAATGAGCAGTTCTTC.

This clonotype turned up a few times. The chain uses TRBV7-2 and TRBJ2-2; 7 nucleotides align to TRBD1. V dropped 2 bases and J dropped 7; count of bases not matched to a gene: 4. Germline V lookup: CDR1 SGHTA, CDR2 FQGNSA. This CDR3 contains 14 residues. In DNA, the CDR3 is TGTGCCAGCAGCTTAAGCAGGGGGAACGGGGAGCTGTTTTTT. Its protein is CASSLSRGNGELFF.

The V call is TRBV14, the J call TRBJ2-3; 9 nucleotides line up with TRBD2. This CDR3 spans 16 amino acids. V gave up 4 bases and J gave up 2 bases; unmatched junction bases: 7. Germline CDR1 SGHDN, CDR2 FVKESK. The CDR3 sequence: CASSPLTSGYTDTQYF. The CDR3 DNA follows: TGTGCCAGCAGCCCCCTGACTAGCGGTTACACAGATACGCAGTATTTT.

The rearrangement uses TRBV12-3 or TRBV12-4 and TRBJ2-1; weak D call: TRBD1 (5 bases). The J call is uncertain, as TRBJ2-7 better fits the DNA end. The CDR3 consists of 12 residues. CDR3 amino acids: CASQGAYNEQYF. CDR3 DNA sequence: TGTGCCAGCCAAGGGGCCTACAATGAGCAGTACTTC.

This clonotype was counted a few times. The rearrangement uses TRBV7-2 and TRBJ2-4; D could derive from TRBD1 or TRBD2 (5 bases each). V lost 1 base to trimming and J lost 8 bases, with 15 bases between them. The length of the CDR3 is 15 residues. Germline CDR1 and CDR2: SGHTA and FQGNSA. CDR3 sequence (DNA): TGTGCCAGCAGCTTAGGGGACCGGGACGGAGACATTCAGTACTTC. Its protein is CASSLGDRDGDIQYF. The full variable domain, rest sourced from reference TRBV7-2 and TRBJ2-4, is GAGVSQSPSNKVTEKGKDVELRCDPISGHTALYWYRQSLGQGLEFLIYFQGNSAPDKSGLPSDRFSAERTGGSVSTLTIQRTQQEDSAVYLCASSLGDRDGDIQYFGAGTRLSVL.

The chain joins TRBV2 to TRBJ1-5, with D possibly being TRBD1 (6 bases). Trimming took 8 bases from V and 6 from J, leaving 11 bases between them. This CDR3 has 12 residues. Germline values: CDR1 SNHLY, CDR2 FYNNEI. CDR3 loop: CASGAGAQPQHF. CDR3 bases: TGTGCCAGCGGGGCAGGGGCTCAGCCCCAGCATTTT.

This chain uses TRBV20-1 with TRBJ2-5; TRBD1 matches 7 bases. CDR1 and CDR2 from the germline V gene are DFQATT and SNEGSKA (reference sequence). Trimming cost V 2 bases and J 5 bases; bases outside gene matches: 14. This CDR3 is 16 amino acids long. The CDR3 nucleotides read TGCAGTGCTAGAAATCGACAGGGTGGGTTACGGGAGACCCAGTACTTC. Translated, it gives CSARNRQGGLRETQYF.

There are a few counts of this clonotype. The rearrangement joins TRBV2 to TRBJ2-5; no definite D call. V shed 5 bases and J shed 5 bases, with 12 bases lying between them. CDR1 and CDR2 (germline): SNHLY, FYNNEI. CDR3 length: 13 amino acids. The CDR3 bases are TGTGCCAGCAGTTCCGAAGCCGGGGAGACCCAGTACTTC. It yields the protein CASSSEAGETQYF.

V gene TRBV6-2 or TRBV6-3 combines with J gene TRBJ2-3; 11 bases align to TRBD1. The CDR3 totals 18 residues. CDR1 and CDR2 (germline): MNHEY, SVGEGT. The ends lost 7 bases at V and 3 bases at J; junction bases unmatched: 15. CDR3 coding DNA: TGTGCCAGCACCTCCCCTTTCTGGGACAGGGGGGCTACAGATACGCAGTATTTT. It encodes CASTSPFWDRGATDTQYF.

Turning to this clonotype: It is likely a read error: a sequence one base away is far more abundant. This rearrangement joins TRBV6-5 to TRBJ2-5; D might be TRBD2 (5 bases). Germline CDR1 and CDR2: MNHEY and SVGAGI. The CDR3 covers 11 residues. V lost 5 bases to trimming and J lost 11 bases, with 12 bases between them. The CDR3 DNA follows: TGTGCCAGCAGTAAAGACTACGGGCAGTACTTC. Protein: CASSKDYGQYF.

This clonotype was seen at least ten times. The chain has TRBV12-3 or TRBV12-4 and TRBJ2-3, with TRBD2 matching 9 bases. V lost 5 bases and J lost 5; bases outside the gene matches: 5. The CDR3 runs 14 residues. CDR3 bases: TGTGCCAGCAGTGGCGGGGGGGCGAAAGATACGCAGTATTTT. Amino acid sequence: CASSGGGAKDTQYF.

The V gene is TRBV12-3 or TRBV12-4, the J gene TRBJ2-4, with 7 bases fitting TRBD2. There are 13 residues in the CDR3. V trimming: 6 bases; J trimming: 6 bases; junction bases outside the gene matches: 5. CDR3 sequence reads: CASRGGESNIQYF. The DNA for the CDR3 is TGTGCCAGCAGGGGGGGGGAGTCAAACATTCAGTACTTC.

The chain has TRBV28 and TRBJ2-4; 12 bases are a match to TRBD2. Germline V gene lookup returns CDR1 MDHEN and CDR2 SYDVKM. The V gene end was trimmed by 5 bases and the J gene end by 5 bases; junction bases not matched to a gene: 7. This CDR3 has 16 amino acids. The CDR3 sequence is CASSLGWTSGENIQYF. In DNA, the CDR3 is TGTGCCAGCAGTCTTGGCTGGACTAGCGGGGAAAACATTCAGTACTTC.

This rearrangement joins TRBV7-6 to TRBJ1-5, with D perhaps TRBD1 (5 bases). V lost 5 bases and J lost 3, with 17 bases in between. Germline loops: CDR1 SGHVS, CDR2 FNYEAQ. This CDR3 contains 16 residues. Here the CDR3 reads CASSPQVGGNNQPQHF. The CDR3 DNA reads TGTGCCAGCAGCCCCCAGGTGGGGGGGAACAATCAGCCCCAGCATTTT.

The V and J genes are TRBV19 and TRBJ2-1, with 12 bases that match TRBD2. Germline assignment: CDR1 LNHDA and CDR2 SQIVND (reference sequence). There are 14 residues in the CDR3. The CDR3 DNA follows: TGTGCGGCGGCTAGCGGGGGGGCCATCAATGAGCAGTTCTTC. Protein: CAAASGGAINEQFF. Looking up the rest from reference TRBV19 and TRBJ2-1 gives the full variable domain: DGGITQSPKYLFRKEGQNVTLSCEQNLNHDAMYWYRQDPGQGLRLIYYSQIVNDFQKGDIAEGYSVSREKKESFPLTVTSAQKNPTAFYLCAAASGGAINEQFFGPGTRLTVL.